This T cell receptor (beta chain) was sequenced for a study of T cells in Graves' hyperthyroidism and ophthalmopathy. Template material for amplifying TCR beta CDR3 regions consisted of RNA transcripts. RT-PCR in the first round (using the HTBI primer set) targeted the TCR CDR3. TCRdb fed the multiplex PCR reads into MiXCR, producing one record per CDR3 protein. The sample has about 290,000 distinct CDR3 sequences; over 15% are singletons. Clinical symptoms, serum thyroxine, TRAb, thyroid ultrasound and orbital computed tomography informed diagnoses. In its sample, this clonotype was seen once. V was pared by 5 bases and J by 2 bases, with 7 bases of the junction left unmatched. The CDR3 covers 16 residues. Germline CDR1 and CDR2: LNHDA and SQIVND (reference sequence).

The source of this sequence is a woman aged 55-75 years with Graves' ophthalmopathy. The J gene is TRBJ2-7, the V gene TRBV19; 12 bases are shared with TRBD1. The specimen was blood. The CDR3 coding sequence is TGTGCCAGTAGTGCGGGACAGGGGGCTCGACCCTACGAGCAGTACTTC. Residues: CASSAGQGARPYEQYF.